This entry lists 13 T cell receptor beta chains sequenced from one sample in a study of identical twins. TCRdb re-analysed the 5' RACE reads in MiXCR, keeping a single row per CDR3 protein. The sample includes about 240,000 distinct CDR3 sequences, approximately 8% of them seen just once. This sample was shared with a second study, whose subject was yellow fever vaccine responses in identical twins.

The specimen was CD8+ T cells sorted from blood. The receptors come from a woman aged 18-29 years in good health.

This clonotype was counted only a few times. Here the CDR3 DNA reads TGTGCCAGCAGCTTAGTATCAGGGACCCACACTGAAGCTTTCTTT. Encoded protein: CASSLVSGTHTEAFF. The chain recombines TRBV11-2 with TRBJ1-1, with TRBD1 as a possible D gene (5 bases). Germline loops: CDR1 SGHAT, CDR2 FQNNGV. The ends were cut back, 1 base at V and 3 bases at J, with 12 bases in the middle. There are 15 residues in the CDR3.

This clonotype was recorded many times. This sequence joins TRBV28 and TRBJ2-2; TRBD2 matches 7 bases. Germline lookup yields CDR1 MDHEN and CDR2 SYDVKM. The J segment lost 7 bases and the V segment lost 3 bases, leaving 5 bases of the junction unmatched. The CDR3 has 14 residues. The CDR3 region is CASSFLGGSGELFF. CDR3 coding DNA: TGTGCCAGCAGTTTTCTCGGCGGGAGCGGGGAGCTGTTTTTT.

At least ten counts were recorded for this clonotype. The J gene is TRBJ1-2, the V gene TRBV4-1; 8 positions agree with TRBD1. V was pared by 4 bases and J by 8 bases, with 21 bases of the junction left unmatched. Looked up from germline, CDR1 is MGHRA and CDR2 is YSYEKL. The CDR3 is made up of 18 amino acids. For the CDR3, the DNA is TGCGCCAGCAGCCCCAACTATTGGCAGGGGGCGCTTGGTAGAGGCTACACCTTC. Its protein is CASSPNYWQGALGRGYTF.

This clonotype has a handful of counts. The chain combines TRBV27 with TRBJ1-2; D is perhaps TRBD1 (6 bases). With 5 bases removed from V and 4 bases from J, the gap between germline ends came to 14 bases. The CDR3 runs to 14 residues. Germline V gives CDR1 MNHEY, CDR2 SMNVEV (reference sequence). CDR3 amino acids: CASSPRQASYGYTF. For the CDR3, the DNA is TGTGCCAGCAGTCCCAGACAGGCCTCCTATGGCTACACCTTC.

The chain employs TRBV3-1 and TRBJ2-3; 7 bases fit TRBD1. V lost 4 bases and J lost 4; bases outside the gene matches: 11. Germline V lookup: CDR1 LGHDT, CDR2 YNNKEL (reference sequence). The CDR3 runs 16 residues. This CDR3 reads CASSPFSGGSADTQYF. CDR3 DNA: TGTGCCAGCAGCCCGTTTTCAGGGGGTAGCGCAGATACGCAGTATTTT.

In this sample, this clonotype turned up many times. This chain links TRBV27 with TRBJ2-7; the D gene is possibly TRBD2 (6 bases). This CDR3 comprises 13 residues. V shed 6 bases and J shed 3 bases, with 12 bases lying between them. Per the germline V gene, CDR1 is MNHEY and CDR2 is SMNVEV (reference sequence). The CDR3, as DNA: TGTGCCAGCAGAGGACTAATGATCTACGAGCAGTACGTC. Its protein product is CASRGLMIYEQYV.

This clonotype was detected a few times. CDR3 bases: TGTGCCACCAGTGATTTTTTCCCGTCCGGGGAGCTGTTTTTT. This codes for CATSDFFPSGELFF. This chain links TRBV24-1 with TRBJ2-2; D call uncertain. Trimming cost V 1 base and J 6 bases, with 8 bases left between them. This CDR3 comprises 14 residues. Germline V gene data show CDR1 as KGHDR and CDR2 as SFDVKD.

This clonotype has just a few counts. This rearrangement joins TRBV9 to TRBJ1-2; 9 bases align to TRBD1. Trimming cost V 3 bases and J 4 bases; bases outside gene matches: 7. This CDR3 is 15 amino acids long. In germline, CDR1 is SGDLS, CDR2 YYNGEE. The CDR3 spells CASSEGTGLFYGYTF. The CDR3 bases are TGTGCCAGCAGCGAGGGGACAGGGTTGTTCTATGGCTACACCTTC.

This clonotype was observed at least ten times. The J gene is TRBJ1-2, the V gene TRBV25-1, with D possibly matching TRBD1 (6 bases). The CDR3 loop spans 12 amino acids. V was clipped by 6 bases and J by 6 bases, with 11 bases between them. From germline, CDR1 is MGHDK and CDR2 SYGVNS. The chain's CDR3 is CASRPQGNGYTF. Here the CDR3 DNA reads TGTGCCAGCAGGCCCCAGGGGAATGGCTACACCTTC.

The J gene is TRBJ1-1, the V gene TRBV29-1; TRBD1 matches 10 bases. Losses at the gene ends were 5 bases for V and 6 bases for J; bases not matched to a gene: 6. The V gene's germline CDR1 is SQVTM and CDR2 ANQGSEA. The CDR3 sequence is 13 residues long. This CDR3 is CSVKTGGGAEAFF. The CDR3, as DNA: TGCAGCGTTAAGACAGGGGGCGGTGCTGAAGCTTTCTTT.

This clonotype was seen repeatedly, ten times or more. The rearrangement uses TRBV27 and TRBJ1-5, with a weak D call TRBD1 (6 bases). The CDR3 is 16 amino acids. Germline V CDR1 and CDR2: MNHEY, SMNVEV (reference sequence). The V and J ends lost 1 base and 4 bases respectively, with 14 bases between them. The CDR3 region is CASSLYGQLLNQPQHF. In nucleotides, the CDR3 is TGTGCCAGCAGTTTATATGGACAGCTGTTAAATCAGCCCCAGCATTTT.

At least ten counts were recorded for this clonotype. This chain links TRBV3-1 with TRBJ2-3, with 9 bases aligning to TRBD2. Trimming removed 4 bases from V and 2 bases from J; junction bases left unmatched: 10. The CDR3 spans 17 residues. The germline CDR1 and CDR2 sequences are LGHDT and YNNKEL (reference sequence). The DNA of the CDR3 is TGTGCCAGCAGCCCAACGACTAGCGGACCTTACACAGATACGCAGTATTTT. Translation: CASSPTTSGPYTDTQYF.

The chain uses TRBV15 and TRBJ1-1, with D perhaps TRBD1 (5 bases). The germline CDR1 and CDR2 sequences are LNHNV and YYDKDF (reference sequence). Trimming removed 0 bases at V and 3 bases at J, with 8 bases between. The CDR3 totals 14 residues. This CDR3 reads CATSREGTHTEAFF. The CDR3 bases are TGTGCCACCAGCAGAGAGGGGACGCACACTGAAGCTTTCTTT.